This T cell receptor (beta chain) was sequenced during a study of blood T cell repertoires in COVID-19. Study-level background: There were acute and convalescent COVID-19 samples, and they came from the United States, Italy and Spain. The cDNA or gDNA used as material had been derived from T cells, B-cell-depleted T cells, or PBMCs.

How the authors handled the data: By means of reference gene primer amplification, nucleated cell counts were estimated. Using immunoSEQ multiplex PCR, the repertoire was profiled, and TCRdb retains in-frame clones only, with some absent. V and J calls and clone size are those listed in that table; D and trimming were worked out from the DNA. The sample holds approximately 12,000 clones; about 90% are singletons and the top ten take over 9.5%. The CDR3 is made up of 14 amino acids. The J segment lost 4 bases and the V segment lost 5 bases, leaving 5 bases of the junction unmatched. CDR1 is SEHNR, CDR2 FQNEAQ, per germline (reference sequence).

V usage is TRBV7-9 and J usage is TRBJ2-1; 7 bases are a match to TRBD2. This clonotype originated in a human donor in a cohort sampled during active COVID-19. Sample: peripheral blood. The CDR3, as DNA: TGTGCCAGCAGCGCCAGGACTAGTTACAATGAGCAGTTCTTC. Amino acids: CASSARTSYNEQFF.